A single T cell receptor beta chain is shown here with its context. Produced via immunoSEQ multiplex PCR; TCRdb's table is partial and in-frame only. This table holds over 100,000 clones, around 86% found once. This record comes from a study of blood T cell repertoires in COVID-19. The ends were cut back, 1 base at V and 2 bases at J, with 6 bases in the middle. The CDR3 extends over 14 amino acids. Looked up from germline, CDR1 is SNHLY and CDR2 is FYNNEI. Sequencing input: peripheral blood. The rearrangement links TRBV2 to TRBJ2-4; D unresolved. The TCR comes from an older man with acute or convalescent COVID-19. The CDR3 region is CASSEEQSKNIQYF. The DNA of the CDR3 is TGTGCCAGCAGTGAAGAACAGTCCAAAAACATTCAGTACTTC.